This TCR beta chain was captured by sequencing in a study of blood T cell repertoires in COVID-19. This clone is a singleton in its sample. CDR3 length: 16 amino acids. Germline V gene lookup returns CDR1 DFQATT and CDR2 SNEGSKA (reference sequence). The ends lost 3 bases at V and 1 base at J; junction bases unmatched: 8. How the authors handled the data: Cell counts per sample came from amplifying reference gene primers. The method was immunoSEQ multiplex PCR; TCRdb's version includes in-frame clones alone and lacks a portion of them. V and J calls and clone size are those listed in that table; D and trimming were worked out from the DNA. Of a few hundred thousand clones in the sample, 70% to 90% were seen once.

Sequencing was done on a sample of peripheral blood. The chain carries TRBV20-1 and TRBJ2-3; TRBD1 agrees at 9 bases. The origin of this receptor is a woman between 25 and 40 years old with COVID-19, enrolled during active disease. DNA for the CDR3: TGCAGTGCTAGTGTAGGGACAGGGACCCGCACAGATACGCAGTATTTT. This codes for CSASVGTGTRTDTQYF.